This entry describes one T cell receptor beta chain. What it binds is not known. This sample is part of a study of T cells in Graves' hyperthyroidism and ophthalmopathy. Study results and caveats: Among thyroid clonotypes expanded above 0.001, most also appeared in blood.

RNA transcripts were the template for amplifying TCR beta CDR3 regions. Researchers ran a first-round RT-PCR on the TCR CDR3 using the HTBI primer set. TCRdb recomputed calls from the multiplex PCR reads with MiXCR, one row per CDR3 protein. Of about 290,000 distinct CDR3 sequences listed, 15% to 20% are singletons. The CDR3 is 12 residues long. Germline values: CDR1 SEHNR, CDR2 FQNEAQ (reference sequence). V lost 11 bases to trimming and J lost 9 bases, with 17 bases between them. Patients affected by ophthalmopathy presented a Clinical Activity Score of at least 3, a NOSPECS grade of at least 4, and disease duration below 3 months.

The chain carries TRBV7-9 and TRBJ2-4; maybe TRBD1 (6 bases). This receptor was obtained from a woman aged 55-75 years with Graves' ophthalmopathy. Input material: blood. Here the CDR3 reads CADRAGDGIQYF. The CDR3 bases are TGTGCCGACCGGGCAGGGGATGGCATTCAGTACTTC.